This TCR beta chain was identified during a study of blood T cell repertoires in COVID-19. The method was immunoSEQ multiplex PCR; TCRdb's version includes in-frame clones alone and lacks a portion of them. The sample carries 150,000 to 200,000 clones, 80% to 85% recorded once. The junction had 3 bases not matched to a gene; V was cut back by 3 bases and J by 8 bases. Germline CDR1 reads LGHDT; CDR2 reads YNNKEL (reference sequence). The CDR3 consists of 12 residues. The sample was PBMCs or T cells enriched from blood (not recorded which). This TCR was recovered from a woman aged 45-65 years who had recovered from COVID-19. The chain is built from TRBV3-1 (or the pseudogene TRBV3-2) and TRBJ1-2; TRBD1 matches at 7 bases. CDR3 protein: CASSQTGSGYTF. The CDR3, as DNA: TGTGCCAGCAGCCAGACAGGGAGCGGCTACACCTTC.